Listed below are T cell receptor beta chains from one sample, sequenced in a study of T cell responses to AZD1222 COVID-19 vaccine. The protocol was immunoSEQ multiplex PCR, while the TCRdb copy is restricted to in-frame clones and leaves out a portion. In the table there are approximately 110,000 clones, 70% to 90% of which are singletons. Sample: peripheral blood, taken on day 0 of AZD1222 vaccination. These receptors originate from an adult in good health. The conserved cysteine and the conserved F or W are not part of the CDR3 here. The order of the fields is V gene, clone size, D gene, J gene, CDR3 protein. A D gene is named only where the DNA matches it firmly. Size tells how often a clone was seen (once, few, many) or the class of an expanded clone, and some rows leave it out.

>TRBV6-1|once|.|TRBJ1-6
ASSERLPADSPLH
>TRBV2|.|.|TRBJ1-5
ASRETAEWQPQH
>TRBV6-5|.|.|TRBJ2-2
ASSPRGAGELF
>TRBV9|.|.|TRBJ2-7
ASAKGQERYEQY
>TRBV28|.|.|TRBJ1-2
ASTTQGLGGYT
>TRBV19|.|TRBD1|TRBJ1-1
ASSTGTGGTEAF
>TRBV11-2|few|TRBD2|TRBJ2-7
ASSLEGTSGRGEQY
>TRBV19|.|.|TRBJ1-2
ASTPRTVMGGYT
>TRBV9|.|TRBD1|TRBJ1-6
ASSVVPGQGDSPLH
>TRBV3-1/TRBV3-2|few|TRBD1|TRBJ2-4
ASSPRTGVTKNIQY
>TRBV15|.|.|TRBJ1-5
ATSRMDRGDQPQH